A single sample gave rise to the 29 T cell receptor beta chains below, sequenced in a study of cytomegalovirus exposure and HLA in healthy donors (dated by TCRdb to 2016 to 2017). Library generation was performed with the immunoSEQ multiplex PCR assay. The multiplex PCR relied on a mix of 60 forward primers for TCR Vbeta segments and 13 reverse primers for TCR Jbeta segments. TCRdb mirrors the immuneACCESS table, restricted to in-frame sequences. Some clones are absent from its copies; in checked studies, under half trace to an unresolved V gene, and the reason for the others is unknown. This sample comprises about 90,000 clones, less than 85% of them detected only once. Under 2.5% of the sample is taken by the ten largest. Source material: PBMCs. These receptors were taken from a man aged 18 to 29 in good health and CMV-seronegative.

The chain combines TRBV27 with TRBJ2-7, with a tentative D call TRBD1 (5 bases). CDR3 length: 14 residues. Germline assignment: CDR1 MNHEY and CDR2 SMNVEV (reference sequence). Between the trimmed V and J ends, which lost 0 bases and 3 bases, there was a span of 9 bases. CDR3 sequence: CASSLSDDSYEQYF. Here the CDR3 DNA reads TGTGCCAGCAGTTTATCGGACGACAGCTACGAGCAGTACTTC.

This chain connects TRBV9 to TRBJ2-1; 12 bases are a match to TRBD2. The V and J ends lost 4 bases and 4 bases, in that order; junction bases with no gene match: 12. The CDR3 is 18 amino acids. Germline CDR1 reads SGDLS; CDR2 reads YYNGEE. CDR3 protein: CASSSPLAGGGGYNEQFF. The CDR3, as DNA: TGTGCCAGCAGCAGCCCACTAGCGGGAGGTGGGGGGTACAATGAGCAGTTCTTC.

This clone was seen a single time. Other DNA sequences from this sample encode an identical CDR3 as well. The chain couples TRBV28 to TRBJ1-1; D call uncertain. Germline V gene sequence: CDR1 MDHEN, CDR2 SYDVKM. This CDR3 is 10 amino acids long. The V gene lost 5 bases and the J gene lost 9 bases, with 7 bases spanning the gap. CDR3 amino acids: CASSHQKAFF. DNA of the CDR3: TGTGCCAGCAGTCATCAAAAAGCTTTCTTT.

This sequence joins TRBV19 and TRBJ1-2; no clear D. V lost 7 bases and J 2 bases, leaving 8 bases between the germline ends. The germline V gene has CDR1 LNHDA and CDR2 SQIVND (reference sequence). CDR3 length: 12 amino acids. CDR3 nucleotides: TGTGCCAGTACCGGGGAAAACTATGGCTACACCTTC. Translated, it gives CASTGENYGYTF.

This clone was found once. The CDR3 DNA reads as TGCGCCAGCAGCTCACGCCCGGGGGGGGCGTACGGGCCCGATAATGAAAAACTGTTTTTT. Translating it yields CASSSRPGGAYGPDNEKLFF. The V gene is TRBV5-1, the J gene TRBJ1-4; tentative D call: TRBD1 (6 bases). The CDR3 contains 20 residues. The germline gives CDR1 SGHRS, CDR2 YFSETQ. V dropped 3 bases and J dropped 4 bases, with 28 bases sitting between them. Based on the CDR3 plus reference TRBV5-1 and TRBJ1-4, the full variable domain is KAGVTQTPRYLIKTRGQQVTLSCSPISGHRSVSWYQQTPGQGLQFLFEYFSETQRNKGNFPGRFSGRQFSNSRSEMNVSTLELGDSALYLCASSSRPGGAYGPDNEKLFFGSGTQLSVL.

The chain has TRBV30 and TRBJ2-3; D perhaps matches TRBD1 (6 bases). Trimming left V 5 bases short and J 2 bases short, with 8 bases between. This CDR3 has 12 residues. Per germline, CDR1 GTSNPN and CDR2 SVGIG (reference sequence). The CDR3 is CAWAGDTDTQYF. The CDR3 coding sequence is TGTGCCTGGGCAGGGGACACAGATACGCAGTATTTT.

There are a few counts of this clone. This sequence joins TRBV5-1 and TRBJ2-5; 7 bases line up with TRBD1. This CDR3 region has 17 residues. Losses at the gene ends were 0 bases for V and 5 bases for J; bases not matched to a gene: 13. From germline, CDR1 is SGHRS and CDR2 YFSETQ. The CDR3 loop reads CASSLAGRGSRTETQYF. The DNA for the CDR3 is TGCGCCAGCAGCTTGGCGGGCAGGGGGTCCCGAACTGAGACCCAGTACTTC.

This clone was seen a handful of times. This chain connects TRBV2 to TRBJ1-5; tentative D call: TRBD1 (5 bases). Germline CDR1 reads SNHLY; CDR2 reads FYNNEI. V lost 10 bases and J 0 bases, leaving 13 bases between the germline ends. The CDR3 is 14 residues long. The DNA of the CDR3 is TGTGCCACCAGACTCGACAGTAGCAATCAGCCCCAGCATTTT. Translating it yields CATRLDSSNQPQHF.

This clone came up a few times. Other DNA sequences within the sample encode an identical CDR3. The CDR3 reads CASSVAGGNEQFF. In DNA, the CDR3 is TGTGCCAGCAGCGTAGCGGGAGGAAATGAGCAGTTCTTC. The V call is TRBV9, the J call TRBJ2-1; TRBD2 agrees at 7 bases. The V gene end was trimmed by 0 bases and the J gene end by 7 bases; junction bases not matched to a gene: 1. Per the germline V gene, CDR1 is SGDLS and CDR2 is YYNGEE. The CDR3 is 13 residues long.

The V call is TRBV27, the J call TRBJ2-2; unclear D gene. Germline V gene lookup returns CDR1 MNHEY and CDR2 SMNVEV (reference sequence). The CDR3 contains 15 residues. V was trimmed by 6 bases and J by 6 bases, leaving 17 bases between them. CDR3 bases: TGTGCCAGCAGAGGCCCCCAGGCCAGTGCCGGGGAGCTGTTTTTT. It specifies CASRGPQASAGELFF.

The gene calls are TRBV28 and TRBJ2-1, with 10 bases identical to TRBD2. Trimming removed 8 bases from V and 6 bases from J; junction bases left unmatched: 10. The CDR3 length is 15 residues. Looked up from germline, CDR1 is MDHEN and CDR2 is SYDVKM. Here the CDR3 DNA reads TGTGCCAGCTCGTCGGGAGCTAGCGGGGGCAATGAGCAGTTCTTC. This encodes CASSSGASGGNEQFF.

The CDR3 DNA follows: TGTGCCAGCAGCTTAGGGACAGACTATTCTAACTATGGCTACACCTTC. It specifies CASSLGTDYSNYGYTF. This chain joins TRBV5-4 and TRBJ1-2, with 7 nucleotides matching TRBD1. V trimming: 2 bases; J trimming: 0 bases; junction bases outside the gene matches: 7. Per germline, CDR1 SGHNT and CDR2 YYREEE (reference sequence). The CDR3 loop spans 16 amino acids.

The chain joins TRBV27 to TRBJ2-1, with 9 bases identical to TRBD2. CDR1 MNHEY and CDR2 SMNVEV come from the germline V gene (reference sequence). V gave up 5 bases and J gave up 8 bases; unmatched junction bases: 10. The CDR3 contains 15 residues. The CDR3: CASSLLIAGVDEQFF. Written as DNA, the CDR3 is TGTGCCAGCAGTCTCCTCATAGCGGGAGTGGATGAGCAGTTCTTC.

This chain uses TRBV19 with TRBJ2-1; D remains ambiguous. The CDR3 consists of 13 residues. Germline CDR1 and CDR2: LNHDA and SQIVND (reference sequence). V lost 5 bases to trimming and J lost 7 bases, with 12 bases between them. The CDR3 nucleotides read TGTGCCAGTAGTTCTCTGCCGGTTAATGAGCAGTTCTTC. Protein product: CASSSLPVNEQFF.

The rearrangement uses TRBV28 and TRBJ2-7; TRBD2 aligns across 9 bases. The CDR3 length is 13 residues. Germline assignment: CDR1 MDHEN and CDR2 SYDVKM. V dropped 5 bases and J dropped 5; count of bases not matched to a gene: 4. CDR3 region: CASSVGLANEQYF. As DNA, the CDR3 is TGTGCCAGCAGTGTCGGACTAGCGAACGAGCAGTACTTC.

The CDR3 coding sequence is TGCGCCGGGGGGGTACAGCTGAACACTGAAGCTTTCTTT. This translates into CAGGVQLNTEAFF. This chain joins TRBV10-2 and TRBJ1-1, with TRBD1 as a possible D gene (5 bases). Germline CDR1 WSHSY, CDR2 SAAADI. This CDR3 contains 13 residues. V shed 11 bases and J shed 0 bases, with 13 bases lying between them.

The genes are TRBV2 and TRBJ1-2; D is possibly TRBD1 (5 bases). V was shortened by 5 bases and J by 2 bases, with 6 bases between the two germline ends. There are 12 residues in the CDR3. CDR1 and CDR2 from the germline V gene are SNHLY and FYNNEI. The CDR3 DNA sequence: TGTGCCAGCAGTCCAGGGAACTATGGCTACACCTTC. Translating gives CASSPGNYGYTF.

The chain recombines TRBV7-9 with TRBJ2-5; D is possibly TRBD1 (5 bases). Per germline, CDR1 SEHNR and CDR2 FQNEAQ (reference sequence). Between the trimmed V and J ends, which lost 5 bases and 4 bases, there was a span of 17 bases. There are 15 residues in the CDR3. The CDR3 DNA reads TGTGCCAGCAGCCCCAACCCCCCAGGGTCAGAGACCCAGTACTTC. Translating it yields CASSPNPPGSETQYF.

V usage is TRBV5-1 and J usage is TRBJ2-3; 8 bases are a match to TRBD2. CDR1 SGHRS and CDR2 YFSETQ come from the germline V gene. This CDR3 has 15 residues. The V segment lost 1 base and the J segment 4 bases; nucleotides outside the gene matches: 5. DNA of the CDR3: TGCGCCAGCAGCTTGAAGAGCGGGAGTTCAGATACGCAGTATTTT. Its translation: CASSLKSGSSDTQYF.

The chain has TRBV13 and TRBJ2-2; 10 positions match TRBD2. There are 16 residues in the CDR3. J was trimmed by 1 base and V by 4 bases; bases with no gene match: 3. The germline gives CDR1 PRHDT, CDR2 FYEKMQ (reference sequence). For the CDR3, the DNA is TGTGCCAGCAGCTATACTAGCGGGGAGAACACCGGGGAGCTGTTTTTT. Residues: CASSYTSGENTGELFF.

This rearrangement joins TRBV19 to TRBJ2-5; D unclear. The CDR3 totals 13 residues. V was clipped by 8 bases and J by 4 bases, with 14 bases between them. Germline CDR1 is LNHDA and CDR2 is SQIVND (reference sequence). DNA for the CDR3: TGTGCCAGTGAGAACTCCCGCGGAGAGACCCAGTACTTC. Its protein product is CASENSRGETQYF.

This chain uses TRBV7-9 with TRBJ1-5; perhaps TRBD1 as D (5 bases). Per germline, CDR1 SEHNR and CDR2 FQNEAQ (reference sequence). This CDR3 contains 16 residues. Trimming took 1 base from V and 7 from J, leaving 17 bases between them. CDR3 residues: CASSLVQGLGEQPQHF. The CDR3, as DNA: TGTGCCAGCAGCTTAGTGCAGGGACTGGGGGAGCAGCCCCAGCATTTT.

J is TRBJ2-5 and V is TRBV5-8; D is perhaps TRBD1 (5 bases). V lost 1 base, J lost 5 bases, and 15 bases lay in between. Germline CDR1 SGHTS, CDR2 YDEGEE. The CDR3 contains 15 residues. In DNA, the CDR3 is TGTGCCAGCAGCTTGAGGGGATCCGAAGGGGAGACCCAGTACTTC. Its protein is CASSLRGSEGETQYF.

The V call is TRBV5-1, the J call TRBJ2-3, with 8 nucleotides matching TRBD1. CDR3 size: 15 residues. V lost 0 bases and J lost 2; bases outside the gene matches: 2. The germline gives CDR1 SGHRS, CDR2 YFSETQ. The CDR3 here is CASSLGQGFTDTQYF. CDR3 coding DNA: TGCGCCAGCAGCTTGGGACAGGGGTTCACAGATACGCAGTATTTT.

V gene TRBV15 combines with J gene TRBJ1-3, with 10 positions matching TRBD1. Germline V CDR1 and CDR2: LNHNV, YYDKDF (reference sequence). There are 16 residues in the CDR3. The trim removed 1 base at V and 4 bases at J, leaving 4 bases unmatched. As DNA, the CDR3 is TGTGCCACCAGCAGAGGACAGGGGGCAAAAGGAAACACCATATATTTT. Protein product: CATSRGQGAKGNTIYF. Based on the CDR3 plus reference TRBV15 and TRBJ1-3, the full variable domain is DAMVIQNPRYQVTQFGKPVTLSCSQTLNHNVMYWYQQKSSQAPKLLFHYYDKDFNNEADTPDNFQSRRPNTSFCFLDIRSPGLGDTAMYLCATSRGQGAKGNTIYFGEGSWLTVV.

The V call is TRBV4-1, the J call TRBJ2-1; 12 bases fit TRBD2. V shed 2 bases and J 6 bases; nucleotides not matched to a gene: 20. The germline gives CDR1 MGHRA, CDR2 YSYEKL. The CDR3 has 21 residues. CDR3 in amino acids: CASSQIFGSALAGGRGNEQFF. For the CDR3, the DNA is TGCGCCAGCAGCCAAATCTTCGGTTCGGCACTAGCGGGAGGTCGGGGCAATGAGCAGTTCTTC.

This chain uses TRBV12-5 with TRBJ2-6, with no clear D. V gave up 7 bases and J gave up 0 bases, with 4 bases separating them. Germline V CDR1 and CDR2: LGHNT, FRNRAP. The CDR3 runs 13 residues. The CDR3 bases are TGTGCTAGTGCCCACTCTGGGGCCAACGTCCTGACTTTC. It codes for CASAHSGANVLTF.

The rearrangement uses TRBV7-9 and TRBJ1-1, with a tentative D call TRBD1 (5 bases). From germline, CDR1 is SEHNR and CDR2 FQNEAQ (reference sequence). The V end lost 0 bases, the J end lost 1 base, and 6 bases lay between the germline ends. The CDR3 length is 14 residues. CDR3 sequence (DNA): TGTGCCAGCAGCTTAGCCGGGGGGAACACTGAAGCTTTCTTT. It is translated as CASSLAGGNTEAFF.

This sequence joins TRBV14 and TRBJ1-1, with 10 positions matching TRBD1. The CDR3 has 13 amino acids. Trimming removed 1 base from V and 11 bases from J; junction bases left unmatched: 4. Germline V gives CDR1 SGHDN, CDR2 FVKESK. The CDR3 is CASSQARQGAAFF. CDR3 DNA: TGTGCCAGCAGCCAAGCACGACAGGGGGCCGCTTTCTTT.